Presented here are 20 T cell receptor beta chains from one specimen sequenced in a study of T cells in Graves' hyperthyroidism and ophthalmopathy (dated 2019 in TCRdb). The library was prepared using multiplex PCR. The sequencer was an Illumina HiSeq 2000. TCR beta CDR3 regions were amplified from RNA transcripts. For the first round of RT-PCR on the TCR CDR3, the HTBI primer set was used together with the Qiagen OneStep RT-PCR kit. TCRdb reanalyzed the raw reads on its own, using fastp at Q25 for trimming and MiXCR for clone calling, and kept in-frame beta chains. Rows merge per CDR3 protein into single entries with the most common DNA and genes. The sample table records about half a million distinct CDR3 sequences; about a fifth of these occur just once. Jointly, the top ten make up about 30% of the sample. Input material: blood. These receptors were collected from a man aged 18 to 29 with Graves' hyperthyroidism.

The rearrangement joins TRBV11-2 to TRBJ2-5; the D gene is possibly TRBD1 (6 bases). Germline lookup yields CDR1 SGHAT and CDR2 FQNNGV. V lost 4 bases and J 5 bases, leaving 17 bases between the germline ends. The CDR3 contains 15 residues. CDR3 residues: CASSSRDGRGETQYF. In DNA form, the CDR3 reads TGTGCCAGCAGCTCCCGGGACGGAAGGGGGGAGACCCAGTACTTC.

This clonotype has a count of ten or more. The V call is TRBV11-2, the J call TRBJ1-5, with D perhaps matching TRBD1 (6 bases). CDR1 and CDR2 (germline): SGHAT, FQNNGV. This CDR3 has 17 residues. The V end was cut by 1 base, the J end by 6 bases, with 19 bases between. Written as DNA, the CDR3 is TGTGCCAGCAGCTTAGGGGGCATGGCAGGGGCGGGTCAGCCCCAGCATTTT. Translated: CASSLGGMAGAGQPQHF.

This clonotype showed up many times. The CDR3 DNA follows: TGTGCCAGTAGTACCTGGACACAGCAAGAGACCCAGTACTTC. The encoded protein is CASSTWTQQETQYF. The gene calls are TRBV19 and TRBJ2-5; D may be TRBD1 (5 bases). Between the trimmed V and J ends, which lost 4 bases and 2 bases, there was a span of 11 bases. This CDR3 is built from 14 residues. CDR1 is LNHDA, CDR2 SQIVND, per germline (reference sequence).

The sample holds many counts of this clonotype. The chain combines TRBV3-1 with TRBJ1-2; TRBD1 matches at 11 bases. V gave up 6 bases and J gave up 8 bases; unmatched junction bases: 11. The CDR3 is 15 residues long. The V gene's germline CDR1 is LGHDT and CDR2 YNNKEL (reference sequence). For the CDR3, the DNA is TGTGCCAGCAGATCTTGGACAGGGGGCTTAAGAGGCTACACCTTC. This gives the protein CASRSWTGGLRGYTF.

This clonotype was observed a few times. The V gene is TRBV9, the J gene TRBJ1-1; D not certain. The germline V gene has CDR1 SGDLS and CDR2 YYNGEE. Trimming removed 4 bases from V and 5 bases from J, with 12 bases in between. This CDR3 spans 13 amino acids. In nucleotides, the CDR3 is TGTGCCAGCAGCCCAAGGGCCCAGACTGAAGCTTTCTTT. This gives the protein CASSPRAQTEAFF.

This clonotype was counted ten times or more. The CDR3 sequence is CASSPSGHSNYGYTF. In DNA, the CDR3 is TGTGCCAGCAGTCCCTCCGGACACTCCAACTATGGCTACACCTTC. The gene calls are TRBV6-1 and TRBJ1-2; D might be TRBD1 (5 bases). From germline, CDR1 is MNHNS and CDR2 SASEGT. The CDR3 has 15 residues. V was shortened by 5 bases and J by 2 bases, with 15 bases between the two germline ends.

This clonotype occurred many times. The rearrangement joins TRBV5-1 to TRBJ1-2; a weak D match, TRBD1 (5 bases). This CDR3 has 15 residues. V lost 0 bases to trimming and J lost 8 bases, with 17 bases between them. From germline, CDR1 is SGHRS and CDR2 YFSETQ. The DNA of the CDR3 is TGCGCCAGCAGCTTGGCCATAGCCAGGGTAGACGGCTACACCTTC. Protein product: CASSLAIARVDGYTF.

This clonotype occurred many times. The chain carries TRBV28 and TRBJ2-7; D not resolved. CDR1 and CDR2 (germline): MDHEN, SYDVKM. This CDR3 region has 13 residues. V lost 7 bases to trimming and J lost 2 bases, with 12 bases between them. As DNA, the CDR3 is TGTGCCAGCATGAGGCCCGGCCCCTACGAGCAGTACTTC. This encodes CASMRPGPYEQYF. Complete variable domain (other parts from reference TRBV28 and TRBJ2-7): DVKVTQSSRYLVKRTGEKVFLECVQDMDHENMFWYRQDPGLGLRLIYFSYDVKMKEKGDIPEGYSVSREKKERFSLILESASTNQTSMYLCASMRPGPYEQYFGPGTRLTVT.

This clonotype was picked up many times. This chain uses TRBV27 with TRBJ2-2; D uncertain. The CDR3 length is 12 residues. The germline V gene encodes CDR1 MNHEY and CDR2 SMNVEV (reference sequence). The V gene lost 5 bases and the J gene lost 6 bases, with 7 bases spanning the gap. This CDR3 is CASSSSPGELFF. The DNA of the CDR3 is TGTGCCAGCAGTAGTAGCCCCGGGGAGCTGTTTTTT.

This clonotype was detected ten times or more. The chain is built from TRBV29-1 and TRBJ1-2; 9 nucleotides line up with TRBD1. CDR1 and CDR2 (germline): SQVTM, ANQGSEA. The CDR3 has 14 residues. Losses at the gene ends were 6 bases for V and 3 bases for J; bases not matched to a gene: 8. CDR3 in amino acids: CSVAGTGFYYGYTF. Here the CDR3 DNA reads TGCAGCGTAGCCGGGACAGGGTTTTACTATGGCTACACCTTC.

This clonotype turned up a few times. The chain has TRBV11-3 and TRBJ2-2, with D unclear. V shed 5 bases and J shed 12 bases, with 16 bases lying between them. Germline CDR1 reads SGHNT; CDR2 reads YENEEA. The CDR3 is 13 amino acids. DNA of the CDR3: TGTGCCAGCAGCCCGGCCGGTGGGCTGAAGCTGTTTTTT. It yields the protein CASSPAGGLKLFF. Looking up the rest from reference TRBV11-3 and TRBJ2-2 gives the full variable domain: EAGVVQSPRYKIIEKKQPVAFWCNPISGHNTLYWYLQNLGQGPELLIRYENEEAVDDSQLPKDRFSAERLKGVDSTLKIQPAELGDSAVYLCASSPAGGLKLFFGEGSRLTVL.

This clonotype was counted many times. The chain links TRBV28 to TRBJ1-2; a possible D gene is TRBD1 (5 bases). The CDR3 loop spans 11 amino acids. V dropped 6 bases and J dropped 8 bases, with 10 bases sitting between them. Germline V gives CDR1 MDHEN, CDR2 SYDVKM. CDR3 sequence: CASRLGRGYTF. CDR3 coding DNA: TGTGCCAGCAGGCTGGGGCGGGGCTACACCTTC.

This clonotype came up many times. This chain joins TRBV30 and TRBJ2-5; D unresolved. This CDR3 spans 13 amino acids. V shed 1 base and J shed 5 bases, with 11 bases lying between them. Germline CDR1 and CDR2: GTSNPN and SVGIG (reference sequence). CDR3 loop: CAWSGNGVETQYF. The DNA of the CDR3 is TGTGCCTGGAGTGGAAACGGAGTGGAGACCCAGTACTTC.

The chain employs TRBV29-1 and TRBJ2-7; 7 nucleotides agree with TRBD1. V gave up 6 bases and J gave up 3 bases; unmatched junction bases: 11. Germline V lookup: CDR1 SQVTM, CDR2 ANQGSEA. The CDR3 is 14 amino acids. The CDR3 nucleotides read TGCAGCGTGGGGTCGACAGGGTCCCTCTACGAGCAGTACTTC. It yields the protein CSVGSTGSLYEQYF.

This clonotype showed up just a few times. The rearrangement links TRBV19 to TRBJ1-5; unclear D gene. CDR3 size: 14 residues. Germline V CDR1 and CDR2: LNHDA, SQIVND (reference sequence). The ends were cut back, 0 bases at V and 3 bases at J, with 6 bases in the middle. CDR3 sequence: CASSIDRPNQPQHF. The CDR3 DNA reads as TGTGCCAGTAGTATAGATCGGCCCAATCAGCCCCAGCATTTT.

V usage is TRBV4-1 and J usage is TRBJ1-5; D unclear. The length of the CDR3 is 16 residues. CDR1 and CDR2 from the germline V gene are MGHRA and YSYEKL. Trimming took 3 bases from V and 4 from J, leaving 16 bases between them. DNA for the CDR3: TGCGCCAGCAGCCATGTATCGGGATTGGGAAATCAGCCCCAGCATTTT. This sequence encodes CASSHVSGLGNQPQHF.

At least ten counts were recorded for this clonotype. The chain uses TRBV20-1 and TRBJ2-5, with D hard to call. CDR3 size: 15 residues. Per the germline V gene, CDR1 is DFQATT and CDR2 is SNEGSKA (reference sequence). Trimming stripped 4 bases from V and 4 bases from J, with 19 bases between. CDR3 DNA sequence: TGCAGTGCTAACCCCCCTAATCTCCCCTCAGAGACCCAGTACTTC. Protein: CSANPPNLPSETQYF.

At least ten counts were recorded for this clonotype. The chain links TRBV14 to TRBJ1-3; D gene unclear. V was clipped by 0 bases and J by 3 bases, with 12 bases between them. This CDR3 is built from 16 residues. Germline V lookup: CDR1 SGHDN, CDR2 FVKESK. CDR3 region: CASSQDTPGYGNTIYF. The CDR3 DNA is TGTGCCAGCAGCCAAGACACCCCAGGCTATGGAAACACCATATATTTT.

This clonotype showed up many times. V and J are TRBV15 and TRBJ1-2; weak D call: TRBD1 (5 bases). The ends were cut back, 0 bases at V and 8 bases at J, with 7 bases in the middle. The CDR3 consists of 12 residues. Per the germline V gene, CDR1 is LNHNV and CDR2 is YYDKDF (reference sequence). The CDR3 nucleotides are TGTGCCACCAGCAGAGAGGGGGAGGGCTACACCTTC. It yields the protein CATSREGEGYTF.

This clonotype occurred many times. This chain uses TRBV29-1 with TRBJ1-2; D is unclear. The CDR3 runs to 12 residues. Germline assignment: CDR1 SQVTM and CDR2 ANQGSEA. Trimming took 6 bases from V and 8 from J, leaving 16 bases between them. The CDR3 region is CSVGSWAYGYTF. The DNA of the CDR3 is TGCAGCGTGGGGTCTTGGGCTTACGGCTACACCTTC.